A few counts support the clone carrying this TCR beta chain. Its ends do not fully match the called genes, so a read error is possible. The data derive from a study of blood T cells in healthy people across ages. Combining a sample-barcoded 5' primer with a J-beta primer mix, a second PCR ran for 7 to 11 cycles. TCRdb used MiXCR to reprocess the 5' RACE reads, holding one entry per CDR3 protein. In the table there are hundreds of thousands of distinct CDR3 sequences, under 25% of which are singletons. In germline, CDR1 is SGHTA, CDR2 FQGNSA. The CDR3 is 15 residues long. The receptor comes from a man between 65 and 85 years old in good health. The specimen sequenced was blood. The chain employs TRBV7-2 and TRBJ1-6; 7 nucleotides match TRBD1. CDR3 residues: CASSSIQGGKSPPHF. The CDR3 DNA reads as TGTGCCAGCAGCTCTATTCAGGGGGGCAAATCACCCCCCCACTTT.